The clone carrying this T cell receptor beta chain was observed once. The antigen remains undetermined. V dropped 3 bases and J dropped 5 bases, with 23 bases sitting between them. The V gene's germline CDR1 is SGHAT and CDR2 FQNNGV. This CDR3 is built from 17 residues. These data come from a study of regulatory T cells in long-lasting Graves disease. Whole-study context: Over 5 years of antithyroid drugs with positive TSH receptor antibodies was taken to mean persistent Graves' disease. Study observations and caveats: Public clonotype sharing was higher in persistent than newly diagnosed patients. Persistent disease was associated with favored TRBV28 usage and with favored use of TRBJ1-2 and TRBJ2-5.

The time point denotes: persistent/refractory GD, antithyroid drugs over 5 years with positive TRAb. Preparation of the TCR library used RNA extracted from PBMCs. With iRepertoire HTBI primers and Arm-PCR of CDR3 regions, TCR beta libraries were built. One entry per CDR3 protein, called by TCRdb with MiXCR from the multiplex PCR reads. The sample holds about 470,000 distinct CDR3 sequences, around 21% seen once. This rearrangement joins TRBV11-2 to TRBJ2-7; D possibly corresponds to TRBD1 (7 bases). The sequencing here drew on peripheral blood mononuclear cells (PBMCs), taken when the disease was refractory, from a patient treated with antithyroid drugs. The sequence was collected from a female donor with Graves disease. CDR3 loop: CASSLSLPGGYRDEQYF. In nucleotides, the CDR3 is TGTGCCAGCAGCTTGAGTTTGCCAGGGGGGTATCGGGACGAGCAGTACTTC.